A selection of T cell receptor beta chains follows, all from one sample in a study of shared clonotypes between healthy human individuals. TCRdb keeps only in-frame clones here, not all; method: immunoSEQ multiplex PCR. The profile shows 180,000 or so clones, over 80% of them singletons. The source material was naive CD4+ T cells sorted from blood. The receptors stem from a woman in her twenties or thirties in good health. The CDR3 runs from the conserved cysteine through the conserved F or W. Fields, in order: V gene, J gene, D gene, CDR3 protein, CDR3 DNA. The D gene is left open where the match is weak.

V gene: TRBV19; J gene: TRBJ1-5; D gene: .; CDR3 protein: CASTPDWTRNQPQHF; CDR3 DNA: TGTGCCAGTACTCCAGATTGGACTCGCAATCAGCCCCAGCATTTT
V gene: TRBV5-8; J gene: TRBJ2-7; D gene: .; CDR3 protein: CASSYGWGVEQYF; CDR3 DNA: TGTGCCAGCAGCTACGGCTGGGGAGTCGAGCAGTACTTC
V gene: TRBV20-1; J gene: TRBJ2-1; D gene: .; CDR3 protein: CSARGFHEQFF; CDR3 DNA: TGCAGTGCTAGAGGCTTTCATGAGCAGTTCTTC
V gene: TRBV14; J gene: TRBJ2-1; D gene: TRBD1; CDR3 protein: CASSQPGQGLYNEQFF; CDR3 DNA: TGTGCCAGCAGCCAACCGGGACAGGGGCTCTACAATGAGCAGTTCTTC
V gene: TRBV7-2; J gene: TRBJ2-7; D gene: TRBD2; CDR3 protein: CASSLVALAGAYEQYF; CDR3 DNA: TGTGCCAGCAGCTTAGTGGCCCTAGCGGGTGCCTACGAGCAGTACTTC
V gene: TRBV18; J gene: TRBJ2-7; D gene: .; CDR3 protein: CASSLHNLGGSYEQYF; CDR3 DNA: TGTGCCAGCTCACTACACAATCTCGGGGGTTCCTACGAGCAGTACTTC
V gene: TRBV14; J gene: TRBJ2-7; D gene: TRBD2; CDR3 protein: CASSQASGRPYEQYF; CDR3 DNA: TGTGCCAGCAGCCAAGCTAGCGGGAGGCCCTACGAGCAGTACTTC
V gene: TRBV12-5; J gene: TRBJ2-2; D gene: .; CDR3 protein: CASGLRAGELFF; CDR3 DNA: TGTGCTAGTGGTTTGAGGGCCGGGGAGCTGTTTTTT
V gene: TRBV28; J gene: TRBJ2-2; D gene: .; CDR3 protein: CASSLGQNTGELFF; CDR3 DNA: TGTGCCAGCAGTTTAGGCCAGAACACCGGGGAGCTGTTTTTT
V gene: TRBV7-9; J gene: TRBJ2-3; D gene: .; CDR3 protein: CASSRGAEDTQYF; CDR3 DNA: TGTGCCAGCAGCCGTGGGGCGGAGGATACGCAGTATTTT
V gene: TRBV6-5; J gene: TRBJ2-7; D gene: .; CDR3 protein: CASSYRQLPLREQYF; CDR3 DNA: TGTGCCAGCAGTTACCGACAGTTACCCCTACGGGAGCAGTACTTC
V gene: TRBV2; J gene: TRBJ1-1; D gene: .; CDR3 protein: CASGTTGRSTEAFF; CDR3 DNA: TGTGCCAGCGGAACGACGGGCAGGTCCACTGAAGCTTTCTTT
V gene: TRBV29-1; J gene: TRBJ1-1; D gene: .; CDR3 protein: CSVDDRAGGAFF; CDR3 DNA: TGCAGCGTTGATGATCGGGCCGGCGGGGCTTTCTTT
V gene: TRBV11-2; J gene: TRBJ2-5; D gene: TRBD1; CDR3 protein: CASSLRTGGKEETQYF; CDR3 DNA: TGTGCCAGCAGCTTAAGGACAGGGGGAAAGGAAGAGACCCAGTACTTC
V gene: TRBV7-6; J gene: TRBJ1-2; D gene: .; CDR3 protein: CASSLSPDANYGYTF; CDR3 DNA: TGTGCCAGCAGCTTATCTCCGGACGCGAACTATGGCTACACCTTC
V gene: TRBV4-1; J gene: TRBJ2-2; D gene: TRBD1; CDR3 protein: CASSGQGTGELFF; CDR3 DNA: TGCGCCAGCAGCGGACAGGGAACCGGGGAGCTGTTTTTT